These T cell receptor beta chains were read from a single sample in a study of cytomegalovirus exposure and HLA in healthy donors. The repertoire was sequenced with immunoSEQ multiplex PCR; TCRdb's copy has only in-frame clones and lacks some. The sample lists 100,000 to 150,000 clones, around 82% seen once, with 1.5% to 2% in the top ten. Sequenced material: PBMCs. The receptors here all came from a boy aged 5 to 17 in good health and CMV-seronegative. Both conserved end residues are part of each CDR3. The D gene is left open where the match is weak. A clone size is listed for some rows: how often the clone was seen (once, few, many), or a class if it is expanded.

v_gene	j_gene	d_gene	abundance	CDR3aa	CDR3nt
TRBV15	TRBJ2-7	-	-	CATSSRAGGLYEQYF	TGTGCCACCAGCAGTCGGGCAGGGGGGCTATACGAGCAGTACTTC
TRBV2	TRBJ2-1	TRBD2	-	CASSDLLREGSYNEQFF	TGTGCCAGCAGTGACCTCCTGCGGGAGGGATCCTACAATGAGCAGTTCTTC
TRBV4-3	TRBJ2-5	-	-	CASSQSRGAYQETQYF	TGCGCCAGCAGCCAATCACGCGGGGCTTACCAAGAGACCCAGTACTTC
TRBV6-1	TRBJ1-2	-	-	CASSGQAYGYTF	TGTGCCAGCAGTGGACAGGCATATGGCTACACCTTC
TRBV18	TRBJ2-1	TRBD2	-	CASSPEGRDRLYNEQFF	TGTGCCAGCTCACCAGAAGGGAGGGATCGGCTTTACAATGAGCAGTTCTTC
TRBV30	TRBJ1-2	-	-	CAWSQGNGYTF	TGTGCCTGGAGTCAGGGGAATGGCTACACCTTC
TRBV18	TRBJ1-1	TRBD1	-	CASSNRGPSTEAFF	TGTGCCAGCTCAAACAGGGGGCCGAGCACTGAAGCTTTCTTT
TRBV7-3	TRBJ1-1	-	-	CASSNRVNTEAFF	TGTGCCAGCAGTAACAGGGTGAACACTGAAGCTTTCTTT
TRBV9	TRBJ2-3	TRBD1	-	CASSAAGQGGTDTQYF	TGTGCCAGCAGCGCGGCTGGACAGGGTGGCACAGATACGCAGTATTTT
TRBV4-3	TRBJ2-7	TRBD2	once	CASSHWWLAGGLGYEQYF	TGCGCCAGCAGCCATTGGTGGCTAGCGGGAGGGTTGGGTTACGAGCAGTACTTC